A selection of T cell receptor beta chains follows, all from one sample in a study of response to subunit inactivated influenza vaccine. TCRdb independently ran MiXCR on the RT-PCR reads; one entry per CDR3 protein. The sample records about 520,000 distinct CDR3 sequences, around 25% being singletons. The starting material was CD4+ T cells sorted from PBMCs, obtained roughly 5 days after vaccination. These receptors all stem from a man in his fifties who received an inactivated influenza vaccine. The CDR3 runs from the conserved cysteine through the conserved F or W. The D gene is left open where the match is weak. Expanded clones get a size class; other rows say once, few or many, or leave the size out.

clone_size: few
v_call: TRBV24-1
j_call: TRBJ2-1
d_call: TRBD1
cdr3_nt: TGTGCCACCAGTGATTTGCGGGACAGGGGTCAGTTCTTC
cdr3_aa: CATSDLRDRGQFF

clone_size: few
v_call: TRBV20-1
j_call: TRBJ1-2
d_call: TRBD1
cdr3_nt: TGCAGTGCTATGCCGACAGGGAACTATGGCTACACCTTC
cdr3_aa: CSAMPTGNYGYTF

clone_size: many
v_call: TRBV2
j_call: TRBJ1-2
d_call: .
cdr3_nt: TGTGCCAGCAGTGATAAGGGAGGCTACACCTTC
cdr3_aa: CASSDKGGYTF

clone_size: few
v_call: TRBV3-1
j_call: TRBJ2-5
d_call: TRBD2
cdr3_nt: TGTGCCAGCAGCAATAGCGGGAGGGTAGGGACCCAGTACTTC
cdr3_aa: CASSNSGRVGTQYF

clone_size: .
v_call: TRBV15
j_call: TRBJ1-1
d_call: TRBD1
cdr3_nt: TGTGCCACCAGCAGGCCGGACAGGAAGAACACTGAAGCTTTCTTT
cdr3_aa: CATSRPDRKNTEAFF

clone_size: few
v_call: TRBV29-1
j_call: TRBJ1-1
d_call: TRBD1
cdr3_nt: TGCAGCGCTGCAGGGGGACCGAACACTGAAGCTTTCTTT
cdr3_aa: CSAAGGPNTEAFF

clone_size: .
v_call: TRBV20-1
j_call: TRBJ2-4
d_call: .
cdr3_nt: TGCAGTGCTAGGAAGAATTCTGCCAAAAACATTCAGTACTTC
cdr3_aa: CSARKNSAKNIQYF

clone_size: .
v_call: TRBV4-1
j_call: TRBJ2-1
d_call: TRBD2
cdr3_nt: TGCGCCAGCAGCCAATTTCAAGCGGGGACTAAAAATGAGCAGTTCTTC
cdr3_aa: CASSQFQAGTKNEQFF

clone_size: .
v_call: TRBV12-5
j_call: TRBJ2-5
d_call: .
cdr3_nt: TGTGCTAGTGGTTTTGGAGAGACCCAGTACTTC
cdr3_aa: CASGFGETQYF

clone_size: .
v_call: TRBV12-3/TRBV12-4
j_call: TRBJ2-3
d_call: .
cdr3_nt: TGTGCCAGCAGTGCCTACACAGATACGCAGTATTTT
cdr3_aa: CASSAYTDTQYF

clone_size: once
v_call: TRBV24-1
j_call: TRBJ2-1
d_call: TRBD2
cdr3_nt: TGTGCCACAAGACTAGCGACCGGCGATGAGCAGTTCTTC
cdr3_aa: CATRLATGDEQFF

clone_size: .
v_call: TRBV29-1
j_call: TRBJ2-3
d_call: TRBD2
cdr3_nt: TGCAGCGGCGGGGGGGATACGCAGTATTTT
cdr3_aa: CSGGGDTQYF

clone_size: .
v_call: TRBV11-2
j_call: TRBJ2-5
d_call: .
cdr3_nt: TGTGCCAGCAGCTCAGGACGTGACCAAGAGACCCAGTACTTC
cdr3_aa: CASSSGRDQETQYF

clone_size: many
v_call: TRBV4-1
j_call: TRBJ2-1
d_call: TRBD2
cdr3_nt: TGCGCCAGCAGCCAGAGAGCGGGGGCCTTCTACAATGAGCAGTTCTTC
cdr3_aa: CASSQRAGAFYNEQFF

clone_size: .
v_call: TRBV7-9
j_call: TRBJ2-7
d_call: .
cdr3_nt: TGTGCCAGCAGCTTAGTACAAATCTACGAGCAGTACTTC
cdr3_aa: CASSLVQIYEQYF

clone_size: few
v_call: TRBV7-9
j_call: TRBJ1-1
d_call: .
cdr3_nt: TGTGCCAGCAAACACGCAGGGAACACTGAAGCTTTCTTT
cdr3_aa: CASKHAGNTEAFF

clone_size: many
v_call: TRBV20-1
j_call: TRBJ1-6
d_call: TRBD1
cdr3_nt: TGCAGTGCTAGCCGGGGACAGGGGAATTCACCCCTCCACTTT
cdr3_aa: CSASRGQGNSPLHF

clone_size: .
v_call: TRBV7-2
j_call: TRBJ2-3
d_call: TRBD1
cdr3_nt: TGTGCCAGCAGCTTACGGACAGGGGCCACAGATACGCAGTATTTT
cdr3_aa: CASSLRTGATDTQYF

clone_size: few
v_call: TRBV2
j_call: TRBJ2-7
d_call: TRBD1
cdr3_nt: TGTGCCAGCAGTGATGACAGGGAGTACGAGCAGTACTTC
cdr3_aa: CASSDDREYEQYF

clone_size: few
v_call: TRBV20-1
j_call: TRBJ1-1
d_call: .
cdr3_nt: TGCAGTGCTAGAGACTCAAACTATAGGGGAATTTATGAAGCTTTCTTT
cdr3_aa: CSARDSNYRGIYEAFF

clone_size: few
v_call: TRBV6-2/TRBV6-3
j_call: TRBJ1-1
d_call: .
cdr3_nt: TGTGCCAGCAGTTACAACGTGCAGGGTAGAACTGAAGCTTTCTTT
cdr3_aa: CASSYNVQGRTEAFF

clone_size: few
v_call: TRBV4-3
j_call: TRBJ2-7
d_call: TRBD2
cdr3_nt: TGCGCCAGCAGCCAAGCAACTTCCGGGACTAGCGGATCCTACGAGCAGTACTTC
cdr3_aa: CASSQATSGTSGSYEQYF

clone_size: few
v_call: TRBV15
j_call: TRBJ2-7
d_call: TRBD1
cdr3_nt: TGTGCCACCAGCCGAAACCCTGACAGGGTCGACGAGCAGTACTTC
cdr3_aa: CATSRNPDRVDEQYF

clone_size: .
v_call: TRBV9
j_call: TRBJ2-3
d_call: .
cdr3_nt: TGTGCCAGCAGCGTAAACAGGAGTCCAGATACGCAGTATTTT
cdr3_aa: CASSVNRSPDTQYF

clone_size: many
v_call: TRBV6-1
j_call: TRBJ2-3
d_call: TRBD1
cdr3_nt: TGTGCCAGCAGTGCCCAGGGACAGGGGGCGAAGAGGGATACGCAGTATTTT
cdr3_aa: CASSAQGQGAKRDTQYF

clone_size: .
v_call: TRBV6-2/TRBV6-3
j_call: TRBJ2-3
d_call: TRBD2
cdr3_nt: TGTGCCAGCAGTTACTCGATCAGAGCGGGGGGGCTAGATACGCAGTATTTT
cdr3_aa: CASSYSIRAGGLDTQYF

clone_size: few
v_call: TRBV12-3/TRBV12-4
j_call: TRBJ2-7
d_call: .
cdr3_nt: TGTGCCAGCAGTTTCGGAGGACGCGAGCAGTACTTC
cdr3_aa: CASSFGGREQYF

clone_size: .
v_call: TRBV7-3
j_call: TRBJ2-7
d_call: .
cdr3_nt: TGTGCCAGCAGCTTAGGCAGGAAAAACGAGCAGTACTTC
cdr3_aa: CASSLGRKNEQYF

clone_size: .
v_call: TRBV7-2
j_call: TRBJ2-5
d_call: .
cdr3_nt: TGTGCCAGCAGCTTAGGGGGGCAAAGGGGAGAGACCCAGTACTTC
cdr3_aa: CASSLGGQRGETQYF

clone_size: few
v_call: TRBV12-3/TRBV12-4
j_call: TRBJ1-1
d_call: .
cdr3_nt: TGTGCCAGCAGTTTAGTTGTCAGTTTAAACACTGAAGCTTTCTTT
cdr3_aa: CASSLVVSLNTEAFF

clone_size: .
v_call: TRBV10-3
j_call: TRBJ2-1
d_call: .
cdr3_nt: TGTGCCATCAGTGGGTCCAATGAGCAGTTCTTC
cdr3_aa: CAISGSNEQFF

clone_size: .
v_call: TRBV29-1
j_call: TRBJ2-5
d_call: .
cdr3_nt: TGCAGCGTTGCCGGTCGGTCCAGGGGAGAGACCCAGTACTTC
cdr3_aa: CSVAGRSRGETQYF

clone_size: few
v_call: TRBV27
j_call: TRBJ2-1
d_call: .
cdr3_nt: TGTGCCAGCAGTTTACAAGTATTATGGCCCCGTGAGCAGTTCTTC
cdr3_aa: CASSLQVLWPREQFF

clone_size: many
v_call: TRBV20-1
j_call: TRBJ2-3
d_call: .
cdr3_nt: TGCAGTGCTCGTGGTGAGACAGATACGCAGTATTTT
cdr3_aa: CSARGETDTQYF

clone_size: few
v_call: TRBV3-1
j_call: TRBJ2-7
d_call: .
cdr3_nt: TGTGCCAGCAGCCAAGATAGGACGTCCGAGCAGTACTTC
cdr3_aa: CASSQDRTSEQYF

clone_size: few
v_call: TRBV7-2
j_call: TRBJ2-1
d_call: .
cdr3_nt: TGTGCCAGCAGCTTTACTGGGGAAGGCTCCTACAATGAGCAGTTCTTC
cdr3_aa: CASSFTGEGSYNEQFF

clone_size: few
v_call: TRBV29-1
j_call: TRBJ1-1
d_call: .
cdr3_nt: TGCAGCGTCCAGGTCCAGGCCACTGAAGCTTTCTTT
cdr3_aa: CSVQVQATEAFF

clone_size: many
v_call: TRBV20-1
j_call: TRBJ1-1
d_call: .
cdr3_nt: TGCAGTGCCAGGCAGGGTTCCACTGAAGCTTTCTTT
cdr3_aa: CSARQGSTEAFF

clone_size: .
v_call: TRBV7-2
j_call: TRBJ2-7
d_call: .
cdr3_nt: TGTGCCAGCAGCTTAGCGCTGACAGGCTCGACCTACGAGCAGTACTTC
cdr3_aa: CASSLALTGSTYEQYF

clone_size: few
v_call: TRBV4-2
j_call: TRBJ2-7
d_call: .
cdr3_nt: TGTGCCAGCAGCCAAGATAAGGGTTGGGAGCAGTACTTC
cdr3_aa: CASSQDKGWEQYF

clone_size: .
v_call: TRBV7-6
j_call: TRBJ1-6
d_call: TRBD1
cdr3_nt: TGTGCCAGCAGCTTAAAGGGTTGGGACAGGGCGACTAATTCACCCCTCCACTTT
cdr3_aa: CASSLKGWDRATNSPLHF

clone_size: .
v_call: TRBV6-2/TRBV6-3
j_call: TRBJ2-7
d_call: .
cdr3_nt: TGTGCCAGCAGTTACTCGAGGAGGGACCCCTACGAGCAGTACTTC
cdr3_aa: CASSYSRRDPYEQYF

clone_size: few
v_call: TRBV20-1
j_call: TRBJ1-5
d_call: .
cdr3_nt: TGCAGTGCTAGAGACGGTGCCAGCAATCAGCCCCAGCATTTT
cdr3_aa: CSARDGASNQPQHF

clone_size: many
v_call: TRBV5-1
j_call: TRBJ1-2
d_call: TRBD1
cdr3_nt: TGCGCCAGCAGCTCGGGACAGGGGACGGAGGGCTACACCTTC
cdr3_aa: CASSSGQGTEGYTF

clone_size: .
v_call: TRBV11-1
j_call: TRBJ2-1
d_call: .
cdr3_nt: TGTGCCAGCAGCGTCGGACAGAATTCCTACAATGAGCAGTTCTTC
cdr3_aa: CASSVGQNSYNEQFF

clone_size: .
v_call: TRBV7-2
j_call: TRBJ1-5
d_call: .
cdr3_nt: TGTGCCAGCAGCCTTGGTGCAAATACAGGTCAGCCCCAGCATTTT
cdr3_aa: CASSLGANTGQPQHF

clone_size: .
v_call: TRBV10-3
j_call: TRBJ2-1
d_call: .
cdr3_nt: TGTGCCATCAGTGTTGGGTACAATGAGCAGTTCTTC
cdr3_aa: CAISVGYNEQFF

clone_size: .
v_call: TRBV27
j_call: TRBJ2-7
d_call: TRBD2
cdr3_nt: TGTGCCAGCAGTTTACGGACTAGCGCCTACGAGCAGTACTTC
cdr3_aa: CASSLRTSAYEQYF

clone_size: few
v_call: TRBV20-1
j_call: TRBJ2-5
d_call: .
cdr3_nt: TGCAGTGCTAGAGCATTAGCAAGAGAGACCCAGTACTTC
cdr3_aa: CSARALARETQYF

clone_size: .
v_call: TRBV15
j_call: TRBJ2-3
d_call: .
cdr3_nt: TGTGCCACCAGCAGGAGAACTGGGGGCATCGCAGATACGCAGTATTTT
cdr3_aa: CATSRRTGGIADTQYF

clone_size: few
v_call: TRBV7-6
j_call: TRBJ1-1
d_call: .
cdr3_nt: TGTGCCAGCAGACGAATGCGAGGGAACACTGAAGCTTTCTTT
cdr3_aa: CASRRMRGNTEAFF